These 11 T cell receptor beta chains came from one sample sequenced in a study of cytomegalovirus exposure and HLA in healthy donors. Clones were read by immunoSEQ multiplex PCR, and TCRdb kept only the in-frame ones, dropping some. The sample lists about 73,000 clones, around 90% occurring once. The sample taken for sequencing was PBMCs. Receptor source: a woman in her late teens or twenties in good health and CMV-seropositive.

This chain joins TRBV6-5 and TRBJ2-1; 9 positions agree with TRBD2. V gave up 2 bases and J gave up 8 bases; unmatched junction bases: 7. The CDR3 consists of 15 residues. The germline V gene has CDR1 MNHEY and CDR2 SVGAGI. The CDR3, as DNA: TGTGCCAGCAGTTACGCGGGACTAGCTACCGATGAGCAGTTCTTC. It specifies CASSYAGLATDEQFF.

The genes are TRBV28 and TRBJ2-1; a possible D gene is TRBD1 (7 bases). CDR3 length equals 14 residues. With 7 bases removed from V and 2 bases from J, the gap between germline ends came to 12 bases. CDR1 MDHEN and CDR2 SYDVKM come from the germline V gene. The CDR3 spells CASNDREAYNEQFF. CDR3 DNA: TGTGCCAGCAACGACAGGGAGGCCTACAATGAGCAGTTCTTC.

The V call is TRBV6-4, the J call TRBJ2-3; 10 bases map to TRBD2. V lost 0 bases and J lost 3; bases outside the gene matches: 0. The length of the CDR3 is 15 residues. Germline V gene data show CDR1 as MRHNA and CDR2 as SNTAGT. CDR3 region: CASSDSLAGTDTQYF. The DNA of the CDR3 is TGTGCCAGCAGTGACTCACTAGCGGGAACAGATACGCAGTATTTT.

The chain links TRBV7-9 to TRBJ1-1; possible D gene TRBD1, 5 bases. Germline V gene sequence: CDR1 SEHNR, CDR2 FQNEAQ (reference sequence). The CDR3 is 14 amino acids. V shed 4 bases and J shed 2 bases, with 11 bases lying between them. CDR3 coding DNA: TGTGCCAGCAGCTCAGGACACCTTAACACTGAAGCTTTCTTT. As protein: CASSSGHLNTEAFF.

CDR3 coding DNA: TGTGCCAGCGAAGATAAGCCGGGGACAGATACGCAGTATTTT. Translated: CASEDKPGTDTQYF. The rearrangement joins TRBV6-1 to TRBJ2-3; perhaps TRBD2 as D (5 bases). Germline V lookup: CDR1 MNHNS, CDR2 SASEGT. The CDR3 has 14 residues. Deletions cut 8 bases from V and 3 bases from J, with 15 bases between.

The gene calls are TRBV9 and TRBJ1-3, with 9 positions matching TRBD1. Germline V gene sequence: CDR1 SGDLS, CDR2 YYNGEE. V lost 3 bases to trimming and J lost 2 bases; unmatched junction nucleotides: 18. The CDR3 is made up of 20 amino acids. The CDR3 DNA reads as TGTGCCAGCAGCGCGCAACCTTACCCGGGACAGGGACGTCCTGGAAACACCATATATTTT. Protein sequence: CASSAQPYPGQGRPGNTIYF. The full variable domain, in which reference TRBV9 and TRBJ1-3 provide the parts outside the CDR3, is DSGVTQTPKHLITATGQRVTLRCSPRSGDLSVYWYQQSLDQGLQFLIQYYNGEERAKGNILERFSAQQFPDLHSELNLSSLELGDSALYFCASSAQPYPGQGRPGNTIYFGEGSWLTVV.

In DNA form, the CDR3 reads TGTGCCAGCAGTCGAGGACAGGCTGCAACTAATGAAAAACTGTTTTTT. Translated: CASSRGQAATNEKLFF. This chain joins TRBV7-2 and TRBJ1-4; 7 bases map to TRBD1. Germline V gene data show CDR1 as SGHTA and CDR2 as FQGNSA. J lost 0 bases, V lost 6 bases, and 7 bases had no gene match. The CDR3 consists of 16 residues.

The CDR3, as DNA: TGTGCCAGCAGCTGGGGCCTAGGTGGCTACGAGCAGTACTTC. Protein: CASSWGLGGYEQYF. This chain joins TRBV5-5 and TRBJ2-7; weak D call: TRBD1 (5 bases). The CDR3 extends over 14 amino acids. Germline CDR1 and CDR2: SGHKS and YYEKEE (reference sequence). Trimming removed 3 bases from V and 3 bases from J, with 13 bases in between.

V usage is TRBV19 and J usage is TRBJ2-1; 8 bases line up with TRBD2. V trimming: 7 bases; J trimming: 0 bases; junction bases outside the gene matches: 8. The CDR3 extends over 16 amino acids. Germline CDR1 is LNHDA and CDR2 is SQIVND (reference sequence). The DNA of the CDR3 is TGTGCCAGTACGAGTACTAGCGGTAGCTCCTACAATGAGCAGTTCTTC. This encodes CASTSTSGSSYNEQFF.

The chain combines TRBV7-2 with TRBJ1-5; D uncertain. Trimming removed 0 bases at V and 5 bases at J, with 11 bases between. The germline gives CDR1 SGHTA, CDR2 FQGNSA. This CDR3 comprises 15 residues. The CDR3 DNA reads TGTGCCAGCAGCTTAGCCGGAAACCGGGATCAGCCCCAGCATTTT. Protein sequence: CASSLAGNRDQPQHF.

The V gene is TRBV4-2, the J gene TRBJ1-1; 9 nucleotides align to TRBD1. Germline-derived CDR1 and CDR2 are LGHNA and YNFKEQ. The V segment lost 4 bases and the J segment 1 base; nucleotides outside the gene matches: 10. The CDR3 extends over 17 amino acids. In nucleotides, the CDR3 is TGTGCCAGCAGCCCGCAAACAGGGGGCGCAAGGAACACTGAAGCTTTCTTT. Amino acids: CASSPQTGGARNTEAFF.